Listed below are T cell receptor beta chains from one sample, sequenced in a study of blood T cell repertoires in COVID-19. This table comes from immunoSEQ multiplex PCR, and its TCRdb copy is limited to in-frame clones, with some not included. The sample has approximately 85,000 clones, roughly 80% seen once. Sequencing used peripheral blood. These receptors originate from a woman in her 70s with active or convalescent COVID-19. CDR3s include the opening cysteine and the closing phenylalanine or tryptophan. The size entry is marked missing in some rows and otherwise reads once, few, many or a size class.

TRBV27	few	CASSQGTGGGEGPQHF
TRBV2	-	CASMGGTNEKLFF
TRBV5-1	-	CASSLSGTANTGELFF
TRBV29-1	-	CSVTLTGVGNTIYF
TRBV3-1/TRBV3-2	-	CASSQVEGGLRETQYF
TRBV12-2	-	CASRLAPPYEQYF
TRBV19	-	CASSIGTGAYSYGYTF
TRBV28	-	CASNKRTGINQPQHF
TRBV6-2/TRBV6-3	-	CASSYGGDANYGYTF
TRBV7-9	-	CASSFTGNTEAFF
TRBV9	-	CASSVTTGATDTQYF
TRBV6-5	-	CASSYSRGPYEQYF
TRBV18	-	CASSPLAGVTEAFF
TRBV5-1	-	CASSLGQSYEQYF
TRBV20-1	once	CSARDRGGYTF
TRBV4-1	-	CASGWANEQFF
TRBV7-9	-	CASSIGEGVTEAFF
TRBV2	few	CASSERGLVYGYTF
TRBV28	once	CASSSPGGANTDTQYF
TRBV3-1/TRBV3-2	-	CASSSWGRTYEQYF
TRBV2	-	CASTQRARGDEQYF
TRBV6-6	-	CASRTRTLYGYTF
TRBV27	once	CASARQGRTDTQYF
TRBV4-2	-	CASSPSGQGGETQYF
TRBV12-3/TRBV12-4	-	CASSASGGPGYTF
TRBV18	-	CASSAGTSYEQYF
TRBV9	-	CASSGSLDRGETF
TRBV27	-	CASRIGLAGDTDTQYF
TRBV10-3	-	CAISESADSGELFF
TRBV7-8	-	CASSFGAGGPTDTQYF
TRBV3-1/TRBV3-2	-	CASSPRPGIVLSHEQFF
TRBV5-1	-	CASSLGQGSSGNTIYF
TRBV24-1	once	CATSDGGQGPTEKLFF
TRBV2	-	CASSKNQGYQPQHF
TRBV4-2	-	CASSQDQAVGRGVSGNTIYF
TRBV18	-	CASSPRTGRDPEQYF
TRBV7-9	-	CASSFGTGNSNQPQHF
TRBV6-5	-	CASSYTGEDTEAFF
TRBV20-1	-	CSARNTEAFF
TRBV7-2	-	CASSREGRGETQYF
TRBV5-1	-	CASSLIADQETQYF
TRBV15	-	CATSRDSQGTEAFF
TRBV7-2	-	CASSLLAGRLYEQYF
TRBV5-4	-	CASSTRQGADGELFF
TRBV7-8	-	CASSLGSLNTIYF
TRBV6-5	once	CASQAGGNTGELFF
TRBV4-3	-	CASSQDSRGAVGAFF
TRBV28	-	CASSSPKRVQYF
TRBV7-2	-	CASSLVPSGGEETQYF